The 4 T cell receptor beta chains listed next were all sequenced from one sample in a study of blood T cell repertoires in COVID-19 (dated by TCRdb to the early 2020s). Library preparation used the immunoSEQ multiplex PCR assay. As stored in TCRdb, this immuneACCESS dataset retains in-frame rearrangements with V and J assigned. A fraction of the clones does not appear; measured against another copy, unresolved V genes explain less than half of the discrepancy, and the remainder lacks a known reason. The sample has fewer than 250,000 clones on record, 70% to 85% of them singletons. Of the sample, approximately 1.9% is held by the ten largest clones. Input material: peripheral blood. These receptor sequences come from a woman aged 80 or over with acute or convalescent COVID-19.

The chain combines TRBV6-5 with TRBJ2-1; 11 bases are a match to TRBD2. The germline gives CDR1 MNHEY, CDR2 SVGAGI. This CDR3 has 14 residues. V shed 5 bases, J shed 4 bases, and the junction held 1 base outside the gene matches. In DNA form, the CDR3 reads TGTGCCAGCAGTCGACTAGCGGGGTACAATGAGCAGTTCTTC. Amino acids: CASSRLAGYNEQFF.

The chain joins TRBV6-2 or TRBV6-3 to TRBJ1-1; possibly TRBD1 for D (5 bases). From germline, CDR1 is MNHEY and CDR2 SVGEGT. The CDR3 is 15 amino acids. Trimming removed 2 bases from V and 4 bases from J, with 14 bases in between. CDR3 sequence reads: CASSYGGAGGTEAFF. CDR3 sequence (DNA): TGTGCCAGCAGTTACGGCGGGGCGGGTGGCACTGAAGCTTTCTTT.

The rearrangement joins TRBV4-1 to TRBJ2-3; 11 nucleotides align to TRBD1. CDR1 is MGHRA and CDR2 is YSYEKL in the germline V gene. The V segment lost 2 bases and the J segment 3 bases; nucleotides outside the gene matches: 7. The CDR3 loop spans 17 amino acids. This CDR3 reads CASSQQSGTGGTDTQYF. CDR3 nucleotides: TGCGCCAGCAGCCAACAATCCGGGACAGGGGGGACAGATACGCAGTATTTT.

The V gene is TRBV6-2 or TRBV6-3, the J gene TRBJ1-5; 8 bases match TRBD1. The germline CDR1 and CDR2 sequences are MNHEY and SVGEGT. The V gene end was trimmed by 6 bases and the J gene end by 1 base; junction bases not matched to a gene: 11. This CDR3 spans 17 amino acids. The CDR3 reads CASSEDRAPHSNQPQHF. CDR3 sequence (DNA): TGTGCCAGCAGCGAGGACAGGGCCCCTCACAGCAATCAGCCCCAGCATTTT.